A selection of T cell receptor beta chains follows, all from one sample in a study of T-cell reconstitution after alpha-beta-depleted transplantation in children. TCRdb ran MiXCR on the PCR reads and lists one entry per CDR3 protein. The sample carries fewer than 750,000 distinct CDR3 sequences, about a quarter recorded once. The sample consisted of PBMCs, taken before TCRalphabeta/CD19-depleted stem cell transplant. The receptors originated from a boy younger than two with Wiskott-Aldrich syndrome, due to receive a stem cell transplant. CDR3s include the opening cysteine and the closing phenylalanine or tryptophan. The D gene is left open where the match is weak. Rows give clone size only sometimes, using once, few, many, or a class for an expanded clone.

v_gene	j_gene	abundance	d_gene	len	CDR3nt	CDR3aa
TRBV6-1	TRBJ1-5	NA	TRBD1	15	TGTGCCAGCAGTGTACGACAGGGGGCTGGCCAGCCCCAGCATTTT	CASSVRQGAGQPQHF
TRBV2	TRBJ2-2	few	TRBD1	14	TGTGCCAGCAGTTTCGGGACAGACACCGGGGAGCTGTTTTTT	CASSFGTDTGELFF
TRBV20-1	TRBJ2-1	few	TRBD2	15	TGCAGTGCCCCTTTGGCGGGAGGCTCCTACAATGAGCAGTTCTTC	CSAPLAGGSYNEQFF
TRBV5-1	TRBJ1-4	NA	TRBD1	15	TGCGCCAGCAGCGGTAAGGGACAGGTAAATGAAAAACTGTTTTTT	CASSGKGQVNEKLFF
TRBV28	TRBJ2-7	NA	NA	15	TGTGCCAGCAGTGGCTCGGACAGCACCCCTCGCGAGCAGTACTTC	CASSGSDSTPREQYF
TRBV7-2	TRBJ2-7	few	TRBD2	14	TGTGCCAGCAAACTAGCGGGACTAGACTACGAGCAGTACTTC	CASKLAGLDYEQYF
TRBV20-1	TRBJ2-7	NA	NA	14	TGCAGTGCTAGAGATTTAGTGGTGTCCTACGAGCAGTACTTC	CSARDLVVSYEQYF
TRBV5-1	TRBJ2-5	few	NA	12	TGCGCCAGCAGCATAGATCGGGAGACCCAGTACTTC	CASSIDRETQYF
TRBV12-3/TRBV12-4	TRBJ2-1	few	TRBD2	16	TGTGCCAGCACCAGCCGCAGGGCTAGCGGGAGAAATGAGCAGTTCTTC	CASTSRRASGRNEQFF
TRBV6-1	TRBJ2-5	NA	TRBD1	13	TGTGCCAGCAGTGTCGGGACAGGGGGGACCCAGTACTTC	CASSVGTGGTQYF
TRBV20-1	TRBJ2-2	NA	NA	14	TGCAGTGCTAGAGAGACTGGGGGTCCCGGGGAGCTGTTTTTT	CSARETGGPGELFF
TRBV12-3/TRBV12-4	TRBJ2-5	few	NA	14	TGTGCCAGCAGTTTAGAACGGAGTCGAGAGACCCAGTACTTC	CASSLERSRETQYF